Included here is one T cell receptor (beta chain) sequence, with context. As handled by the study authors: Nucleated cell counts were estimated from reference gene primer amplification. Clones were read by immunoSEQ multiplex PCR, and TCRdb kept only the in-frame ones, dropping some. D and trimming were read from the DNA, whereas the V and J calls and clone size are those reported in that table. The sample yields more than 200,000 clones, around four fifths seen once. CDR1 is KGHSH and CDR2 is LQKENI in the germline V gene. The CDR3 loop spans 17 amino acids. J gave up 0 bases and V 5 bases, and 10 bases lay outside the gene matches. This sample is drawn from a study of blood T cell repertoires in COVID-19. Across the whole study: Sites across the United States, Italy and Spain contributed samples from acute and convalescent COVID-19. PBMCs, B-cell-depleted T cells, or T cells provided the cDNA or gDNA that made up the material.

The chain is built from TRBV18 and TRBJ1-5; 7 positions match TRBD1. The source material was peripheral blood. The receptor's source is a woman in her 70s with active or convalescent COVID-19. The CDR3 spells CASSSGTASYSNQPQHF. CDR3 DNA: TGTGCCAGCTCATCCGGGACAGCGAGTTATAGCAATCAGCCCCAGCATTTT.